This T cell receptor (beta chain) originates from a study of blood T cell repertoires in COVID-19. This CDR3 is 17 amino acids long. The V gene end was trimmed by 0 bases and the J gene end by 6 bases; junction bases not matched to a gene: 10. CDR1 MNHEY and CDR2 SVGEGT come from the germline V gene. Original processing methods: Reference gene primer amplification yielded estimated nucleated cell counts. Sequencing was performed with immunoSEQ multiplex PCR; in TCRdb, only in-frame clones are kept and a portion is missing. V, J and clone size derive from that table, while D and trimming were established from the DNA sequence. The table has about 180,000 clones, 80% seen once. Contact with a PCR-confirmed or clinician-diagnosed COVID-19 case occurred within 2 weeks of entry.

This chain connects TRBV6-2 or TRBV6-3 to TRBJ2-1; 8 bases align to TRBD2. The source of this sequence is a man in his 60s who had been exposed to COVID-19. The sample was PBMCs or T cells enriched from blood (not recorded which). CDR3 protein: CASSYSYGLAVPNEQFF. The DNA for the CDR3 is TGTGCCAGCAGTTACTCGTACGGACTAGCCGTCCCCAATGAGCAGTTCTTC.